These T cell receptor beta chains were read from a single sample in a study of shared clonotypes between healthy human individuals. Assay: immunoSEQ multiplex PCR; the TCRdb copy retains only in-frame clones and omits some. The sample lists roughly 2.2 million clones, around 92% occurring once. Sequencing used naive CD4+ T cells from PBMCs. The receptors come from a man younger than 35 in good health. Some clones in this sample may be carry-over from other donors' samples. The CDR3 runs from the conserved cysteine through the conserved F or W. Fields, in order: CDR3 protein, V gene, J gene, D gene. A D gene is named only where the DNA matches it firmly.

CASSFLGHNNEQFF	TRBV5-6	TRBJ2-1	-
CASRQIGTSGRATDTQYF	TRBV7-2	TRBJ2-3	TRBD2
CASSGATNEKLFF	TRBV6-5	TRBJ1-4	-
CASSGRQHSYEQYF	TRBV5-5	TRBJ2-7	-
CASSKKAQHEQYF	TRBV18	TRBJ2-7	-
CASLQDPAGYTF	TRBV7-9	TRBJ1-2	-
CASSPRGFSYEQYF	TRBV2	TRBJ2-7	-
CASRASGTGGELFF	TRBV10-1	TRBJ2-2	TRBD2
CASRGTSAYEQYF	TRBV6-1	TRBJ2-7	TRBD2
CASSLGRLAGGETQYF	TRBV5-4	TRBJ2-5	TRBD2
CASVGSETQYF	TRBV2	TRBJ2-5	-
CASYRGHSQNTEAFF	TRBV6-5	TRBJ1-1	TRBD1
CAISGAEEQYF	TRBV10-3	TRBJ2-7	-
CASSLTGSFDEQFF	TRBV7-3	TRBJ2-1	-
CASSLGGAEKLFF	TRBV7-9	TRBJ1-4	-
CASSEGGTTDTQYF	TRBV2	TRBJ2-3	TRBD2
CASSDGWTGPKNIQYF	TRBV25-1	TRBJ2-4	TRBD1
CASSQVSPDLTYEQYF	TRBV4-1	TRBJ2-7	-
CARSYKGQETQYF	TRBV5-3	TRBJ2-5	-
CASSLDAGKRDTGELFF	TRBV5-1	TRBJ2-2	-
CASSGQGLAGYNEQFF	TRBV14	TRBJ2-1	TRBD2
CASSDRVGQGNCTEAFF	TRBV27	TRBJ1-1	TRBD1
CASSVGTGGRGAFF	TRBV28	TRBJ1-1	TRBD1
CASRPGTASYEQYF	TRBV27	TRBJ2-7	TRBD1
CTSSLGDCSNQPQHF	TRBV1	TRBJ1-5	-
CASSLWRRENFGEQYF	TRBV27	TRBJ2-7	-
CASSANEALWTEAFF	TRBV6-1	TRBJ1-1	-
CASSLRTGVYGYTF	TRBV28	TRBJ1-2	TRBD1
CASSVALGDTQYF	TRBV9	TRBJ2-3	-
CASSPTVGDLNAFF	TRBV5-1	TRBJ1-1	-
CASSLVRGPGELFF	TRBV7-9	TRBJ2-2	-
CAWSRGRDMAYF	TRBV30	TRBJ2-7	-